This T cell receptor beta chain originates from a study of Ad26.COV2.S vaccination and SARS-CoV-2 variants. Noted treatment: some 20 received Ad26.COV2.S at low or high dose, single or two shots; roughly five received placebo; per-sample allocation not given. All samples were drawn on day 63, counting from the first vaccine or placebo injection. The CDR3 is 15 residues long. J lost 3 bases, V lost 5 bases, and 8 bases had no gene match. Per germline, CDR1 MNHEY and CDR2 SMNVEV (reference sequence). Study results and caveats: Vaccinated individuals (as opposed to placebo recipients) had higher spike-specific TCR breadth. Post-vaccination breadth of spike-specific CD8+ and CD4+ T cell responses was reportedly substantial.

In regard to this clone: Antigen: not known.

This table comes from immunoSEQ multiplex PCR, and its TCRdb copy is limited to in-frame clones, with some not included. The table lists around 450,000 clones, roughly 88% of them singletons. J is TRBJ2-3 and V is TRBV27, with 7 bases aligning to TRBD2. Sequenced here: peripheral blood, sampled in a trial of Ad26.COV2.S vaccine versus placebo. The source is a person between 18 and 65 years old who received the Ad26.COV2.S COVID-19 vaccine or a placebo. The chain's CDR3 is CASSLRVSGTDTQYF. The CDR3 coding sequence is TGTGCCAGCAGTCTGCGGGTTAGCGGGACAGATACGCAGTATTTT.